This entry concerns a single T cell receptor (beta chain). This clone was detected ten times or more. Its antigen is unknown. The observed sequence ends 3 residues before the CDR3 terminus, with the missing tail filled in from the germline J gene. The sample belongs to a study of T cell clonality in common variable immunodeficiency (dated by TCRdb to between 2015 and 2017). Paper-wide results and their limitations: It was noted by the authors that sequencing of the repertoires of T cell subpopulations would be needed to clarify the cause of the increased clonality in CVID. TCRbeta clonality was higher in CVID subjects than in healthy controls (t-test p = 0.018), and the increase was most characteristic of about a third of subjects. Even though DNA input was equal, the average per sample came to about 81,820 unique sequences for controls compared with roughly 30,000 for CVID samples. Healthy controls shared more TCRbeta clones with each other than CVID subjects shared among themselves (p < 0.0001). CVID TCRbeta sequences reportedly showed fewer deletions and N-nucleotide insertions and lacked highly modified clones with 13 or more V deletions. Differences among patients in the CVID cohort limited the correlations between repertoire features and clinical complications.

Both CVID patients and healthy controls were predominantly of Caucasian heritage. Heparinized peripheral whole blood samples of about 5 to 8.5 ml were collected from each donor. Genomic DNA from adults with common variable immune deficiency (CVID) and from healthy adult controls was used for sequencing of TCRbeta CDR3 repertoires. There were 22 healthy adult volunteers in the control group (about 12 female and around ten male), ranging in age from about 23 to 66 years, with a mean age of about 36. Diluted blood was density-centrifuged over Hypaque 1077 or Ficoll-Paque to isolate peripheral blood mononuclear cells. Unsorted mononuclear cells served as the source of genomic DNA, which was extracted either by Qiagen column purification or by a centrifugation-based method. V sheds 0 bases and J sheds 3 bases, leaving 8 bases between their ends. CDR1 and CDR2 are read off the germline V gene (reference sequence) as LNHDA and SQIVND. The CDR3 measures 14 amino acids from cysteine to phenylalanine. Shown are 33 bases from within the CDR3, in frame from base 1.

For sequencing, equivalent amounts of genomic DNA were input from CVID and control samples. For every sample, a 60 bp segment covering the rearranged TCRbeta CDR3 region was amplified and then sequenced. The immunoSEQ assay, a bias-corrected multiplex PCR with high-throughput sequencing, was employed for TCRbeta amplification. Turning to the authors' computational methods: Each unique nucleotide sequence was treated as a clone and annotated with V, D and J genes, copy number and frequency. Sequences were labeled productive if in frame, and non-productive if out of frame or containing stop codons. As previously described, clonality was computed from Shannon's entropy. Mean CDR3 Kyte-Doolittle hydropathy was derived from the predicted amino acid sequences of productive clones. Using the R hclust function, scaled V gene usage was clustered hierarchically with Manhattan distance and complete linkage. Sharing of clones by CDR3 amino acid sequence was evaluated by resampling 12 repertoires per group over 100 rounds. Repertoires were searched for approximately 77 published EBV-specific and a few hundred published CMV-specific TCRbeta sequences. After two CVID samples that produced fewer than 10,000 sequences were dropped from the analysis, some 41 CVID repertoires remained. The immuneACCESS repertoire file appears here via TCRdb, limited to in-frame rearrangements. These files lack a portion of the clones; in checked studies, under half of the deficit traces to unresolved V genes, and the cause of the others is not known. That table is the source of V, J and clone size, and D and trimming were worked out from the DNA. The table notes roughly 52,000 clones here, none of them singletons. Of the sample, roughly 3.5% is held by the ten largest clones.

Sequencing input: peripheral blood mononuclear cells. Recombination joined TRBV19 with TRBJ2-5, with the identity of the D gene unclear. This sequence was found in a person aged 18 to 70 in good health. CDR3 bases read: TGTGCCAGTAGTATAGATTGGCTAGAAGAGACC. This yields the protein CASSIDWLEET. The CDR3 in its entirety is CASSIDWLEETQYF.